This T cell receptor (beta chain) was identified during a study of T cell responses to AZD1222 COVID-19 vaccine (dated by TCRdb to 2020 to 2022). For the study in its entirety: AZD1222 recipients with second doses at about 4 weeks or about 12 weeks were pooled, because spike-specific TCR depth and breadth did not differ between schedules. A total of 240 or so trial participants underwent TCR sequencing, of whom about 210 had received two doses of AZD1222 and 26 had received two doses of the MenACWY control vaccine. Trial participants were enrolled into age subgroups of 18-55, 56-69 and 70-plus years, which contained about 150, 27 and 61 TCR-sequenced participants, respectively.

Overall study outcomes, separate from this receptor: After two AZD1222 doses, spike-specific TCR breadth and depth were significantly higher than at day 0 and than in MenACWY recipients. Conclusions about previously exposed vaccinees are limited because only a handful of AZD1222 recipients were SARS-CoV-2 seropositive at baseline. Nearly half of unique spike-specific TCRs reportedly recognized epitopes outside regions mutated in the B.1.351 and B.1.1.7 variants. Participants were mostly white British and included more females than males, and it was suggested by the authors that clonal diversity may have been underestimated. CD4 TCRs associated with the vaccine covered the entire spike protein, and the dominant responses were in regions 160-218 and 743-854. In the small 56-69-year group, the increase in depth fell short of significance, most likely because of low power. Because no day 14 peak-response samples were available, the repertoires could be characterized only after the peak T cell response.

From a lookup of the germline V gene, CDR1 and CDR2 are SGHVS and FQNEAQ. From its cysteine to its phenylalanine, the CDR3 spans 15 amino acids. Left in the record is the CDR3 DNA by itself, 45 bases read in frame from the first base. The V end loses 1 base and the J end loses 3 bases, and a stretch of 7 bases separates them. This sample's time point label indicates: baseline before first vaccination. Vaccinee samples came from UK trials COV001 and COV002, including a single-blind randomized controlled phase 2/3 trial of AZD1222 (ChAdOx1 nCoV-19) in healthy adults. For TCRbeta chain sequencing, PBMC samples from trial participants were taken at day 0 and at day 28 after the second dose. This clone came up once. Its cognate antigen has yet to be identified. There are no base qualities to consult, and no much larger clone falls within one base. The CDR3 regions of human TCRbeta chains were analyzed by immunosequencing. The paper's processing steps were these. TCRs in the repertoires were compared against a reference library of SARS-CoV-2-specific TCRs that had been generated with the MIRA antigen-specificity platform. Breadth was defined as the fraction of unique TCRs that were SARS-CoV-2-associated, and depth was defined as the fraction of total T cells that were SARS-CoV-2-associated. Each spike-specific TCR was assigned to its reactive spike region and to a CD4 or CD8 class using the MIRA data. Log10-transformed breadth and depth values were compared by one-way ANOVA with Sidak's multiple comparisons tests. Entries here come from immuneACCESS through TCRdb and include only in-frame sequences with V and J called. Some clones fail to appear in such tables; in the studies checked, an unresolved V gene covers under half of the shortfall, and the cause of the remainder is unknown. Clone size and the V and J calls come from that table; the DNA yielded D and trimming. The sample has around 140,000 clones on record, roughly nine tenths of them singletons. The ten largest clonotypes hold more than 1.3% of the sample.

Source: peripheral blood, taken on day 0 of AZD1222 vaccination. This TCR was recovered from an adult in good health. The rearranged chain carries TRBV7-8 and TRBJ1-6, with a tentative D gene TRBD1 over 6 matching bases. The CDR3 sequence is CASSLGQVYNSPLHF. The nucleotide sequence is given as TGTGCCAGCAGCTTAGGACAGGTCTATAATTCACCCCTCCACTTT.